Following are 3 T cell receptor beta chains from one sample sequenced in a study of blood T cell repertoires in COVID-19. Profiling relied on immunoSEQ multiplex PCR, and the TCRdb table lists in-frame clones only, not all of them. Here the sample spans about 320,000 clones, 87% being singletons. Material for sequencing was PBMCs or T cells enriched from blood (not recorded which). These TCRs come from a woman between 18 and 29 years old who had recovered from COVID-19.

In this sample, this clone turned up once. One end of the junction does not line up with germline, which may come from a read error. This chain joins TRBV7-9 and TRBJ2-7; TRBD2 aligns across 11 bases. Germline V gene data show CDR1 as SEHNR and CDR2 as FQNEAQ (reference sequence). This CDR3 comprises 13 residues. The CDR3 is CASSSTRASGGKF. The CDR3 nucleotides read TGTGCCAGCAGCTCAACTCGGGCTAGCGGGGGGAAGTTC.

The chain carries TRBV5-8 and TRBJ1-2, with 7 bases identical to TRBD1. Looked up from germline, CDR1 is SGHTS and CDR2 is YDEGEE. The CDR3 runs 14 residues. J lost 8 bases, V lost 0 bases, and 7 bases had no gene match. CDR3 bases: TGTGCCAGCAGCTTGGGGGGACAGAACTTAGGCTACACCTTC. Residues: CASSLGGQNLGYTF.

The chain couples TRBV28 to TRBJ2-7; tentative D call: TRBD1 (5 bases). From germline, CDR1 is MDHEN and CDR2 SYDVKM. CDR3 length: 12 amino acids. The V and J ends lost 7 bases and 2 bases respectively, with 9 bases between them. The CDR3 DNA is TGTGCCAGCACTGACAGAGCCTACGAGCAGTACTTC. Its protein product is CASTDRAYEQYF.